The 9 T cell receptor beta chains presented below share a single source sample, sequenced in a study of CD8+ T cells in alopecia areata. RNA was isolated and reverse transcribed to cDNA, the sequencing template. The table came from immunoSEQ multiplex PCR; TCRdb's copy has only in-frame clones and leaves some out. The profile shows roughly 110,000 clones, 84% of them singletons. Noted treatment: oral pan-JAK inhibitor, 5-10 mg twice daily. The specimen was CD8+ T cells sorted from blood, collected at week 24, from a patient treated with tofacitinib. Every receptor here comes from a human donor with alopecia areata.

The chain is built from TRBV7-9 and TRBJ2-5; a possible D gene is TRBD1 (6 bases). This CDR3 has 13 residues. The germline CDR1 and CDR2 sequences are SEHNR and FQNEAQ (reference sequence). Trimming left V 4 bases short and J 1 base short, with 7 bases between. The CDR3 sequence is CASSSDSQETQYF. Written as DNA, the CDR3 is TGTGCCAGCAGCTCGGACAGCCAAGAGACCCAGTACTTC.

The chain is built from TRBV4-3 and TRBJ1-4; TRBD1 matches at 7 bases. CDR3 length: 15 residues. The germline V gene encodes CDR1 LGHNA and CDR2 YSLEER. With V trimmed by 0 bases and J by 6 bases, 4 bases remained unmatched. CDR3 residues: CASSQEPTGDEKLFF. Written as DNA, the CDR3 is TGCGCCAGCAGCCAAGAACCAACAGGGGATGAAAAACTGTTTTTT.

J is TRBJ2-7 and V is TRBV5-1, with 10 bases lining up with TRBD1. V shed 6 bases, J shed 3 bases, and the junction held 6 bases outside the gene matches. Germline assignment: CDR1 SGHRS and CDR2 YFSETQ. The CDR3 totals 14 residues. CDR3 protein: CASTPGQGIYEQYF. CDR3 DNA: TGCGCCAGCACCCCGGGACAGGGGATCTACGAGCAGTACTTC.

V gene TRBV5-6 combines with J gene TRBJ2-1; D gene uncertain. The CDR3 is 15 amino acids. Germline lookup yields CDR1 SGHDT and CDR2 YYEEEE. Trimming took off 4 bases at V and 5 bases at J, with 16 bases between the two ends. CDR3 protein: CASSDVRIWDNEQFF. The CDR3 region has the DNA TGTGCCAGCAGCGACGTCCGGATCTGGGACAATGAGCAGTTCTTC.

The J gene is TRBJ1-1, the V gene TRBV2, with D unresolved. The germline CDR1 and CDR2 sequences are SNHLY and FYNNEI. V dropped 4 bases and J dropped 5 bases, with 14 bases sitting between them. This CDR3 region has 14 residues. The CDR3 sequence is CASSVSAGWTEAFF. CDR3 nucleotides: TGTGCCAGCAGTGTGTCGGCGGGGTGGACTGAAGCTTTCTTT. Drawing the rest from reference TRBV2 and TRBJ1-1, the complete variable domain is EPEVTQTPSHQVTQMGQEVILRCVPISNHLYFYWYRQILGQKVEFLVSFYNNEISEKSEIFDDQFSVERPDGSNFTLKIRSTKLEDSAMYFCASSVSAGWTEAFFGQGTRLTVV.

The V call is TRBV9, the J call TRBJ2-1; 8 bases map to TRBD2. Trimming took 2 bases from V and 1 from J; bases not matched to a gene: 5. Germline CDR1 reads SGDLS; CDR2 reads YYNGEE. The CDR3 length is 16 residues. CDR3 sequence (DNA): TGTGCCAGCAGCGTTTTAGCGGGGCGATCCTACAATGAGCAGTTCTTC. It yields the protein CASSVLAGRSYNEQFF.

The V gene is TRBV6-1, the J gene TRBJ2-7; D is unclear. Germline V CDR1 and CDR2: MNHNS, SASEGT. The CDR3 loop spans 12 amino acids. Trimming cost V 4 bases and J 3 bases, with 7 bases left between them. The CDR3: CASSGSVYEQYF. The CDR3, as DNA: TGTGCCAGCAGTGGGAGCGTCTACGAGCAGTACTTC.

V is TRBV27 and J is TRBJ2-7; 9 positions agree with TRBD1. This CDR3 comprises 14 residues. V shed 6 bases and J 6 bases; nucleotides not matched to a gene: 9. Germline V CDR1 and CDR2: MNHEY, SMNVEV (reference sequence). The CDR3 here is CASSPGTGTREQYF. The CDR3 DNA follows: TGTGCCAGCAGCCCCGGGACAGGGACACGCGAGCAGTACTTC.

CDR3 amino acids: CASSEQGSHQPQHF. The CDR3 DNA reads as TGTGCCAGCAGTGAACAAGGAAGCCATCAGCCCCAGCATTTT. The chain has TRBV25-1 and TRBJ1-5; D is uncertain. Germline CDR1 is MGHDK and CDR2 is SYGVNS. CDR3 size: 14 residues. Deletions cut 2 bases from V and 5 bases from J, with 10 bases between.